This section outlines one T cell receptor (beta chain) sequence together with its context. Its recognized antigen is unknown. The germline V gene gives CDR1 as SGHDT and CDR2 as YYEEEE. The V and J ends are trimmed by 4 bases and 3 bases, leaving 17 bases between them. From its cysteine to its valine, the CDR3 spans 15 amino acids. The sequence is cut down to CDR3 DNA, 45 bases in frame from base 1. This sample is part of a study of cytomegalovirus exposure and HLA in healthy donors (dated by TCRdb to about 2017). About the full investigation: According to an earlier analysis of a few hundred of the donors, about 190 million T cells yielded some 110 million unique TCR beta sequences and more than 250 Gb of sequence data. Rather than using new phenotypic data, the later analysis identified candidate immune exposures from TCR beta sequences and from how often those sequences occurred across donors. The aim of the study was to test whether cataloging public T cell receptors could identify signatures of past pathogen exposure. A later analysis re-analyzed previously published TCR beta repertoires from 500 to 700 donors and added high-resolution HLA genotyping to study TCR occurrence patterns. Donor age, sex, ethnicity and CMV serostatus were compiled alongside the repertoire data. The genetic ancestry cluster associated with self-reported Caucasian donors included 81% of the roughly 400 genotyped donors. Genome-wide SNP genotypes for about 65% of the roughly 670 donors were used in a later genetic analysis, which treated that subset as a discovery cohort. Every discovery cohort repertoire had been produced on one sequencing platform. To decide whether each TCR beta V gene segment behaved as functional or pseudogenic, an earlier analysis of some 580 of the donors relied on high-throughput TCR beta sequencing. On average, 235,054 unique TCR beta nucleotide sequences were sequenced per donor among 398 genotyped donors of the cohort, with 15% to 20% of those sequences being non-productive. Because of strong linkage in the cohort, five DR-DQ haplotypes were treated as single units for association and clustering. The number of typed donors differed by locus: roughly 629-640 for A, B, C, DRB1 and DQB1; approximately 540 for DQA1; fewer than 610 for DPA1; and 400 to 480 for DPB1. Both class I and class II loci were covered by HLA typing, at four-digit resolution. The study profiled the T cell repertoires of hundreds of subjects by immunosequencing and related them to cytomegalovirus serostatus. An early release covering roughly 640 HLA-typed donors comprised approximately 300 gigabases of sequencing data and 85 million to 100 million unique TCR sequences. To predict cytomegalovirus infection status, the study brought together high-throughput TCR immunosequencing, statistical association of individual TCRs with disease status, and machine learning. Along with the approximately 600-subject first cohort, a separate validation cohort of over a hundred different subjects was used. Study-wide findings and limitations: Because HLA typing was missing for some donors at each locus, association tests included only the typed subset. Because counts were too low, 15 to 20 rarely observed V segments, including chromosome 9 orphons, were left out of the earlier analysis of about 500 of the donors. A later analysis found that HLA-associated TCR beta chains were more clonally expanded and had lower generation probabilities than equally common non-associated chains. Sequencing depth was assumed to be roughly uniform across donors in the presence/absence analyses, though that assumption may not hold. A later analysis found that TCR association rates varied across HLA loci, with DRB1 alleles showing the most associated TCRs and HLA-C alleles the fewest. Correlated functional status among segregating V segments might be attributable to linkage disequilibrium, but an unknown experimental factor could not be ruled out. Assigning TCR associations to individual alleles was difficult when HLA alleles, especially DR and DQ, strongly co-occurred. In an earlier analysis of approximately 590 of the donors, most TCR beta V segments appeared in productive rearrangements about 87% or about 30% of the time, broadly matching IMGT annotations. Only TCR beta chains were sequenced in this cohort, and the absence of alpha or paired-chain data limited detectable features. The study listed 150 to 200 TCR beta chains as associated with cytomegalovirus. A group of highly shared sequence variants was considered likely to be a technical artifact of the sequencing pipeline. Most CMV-associated TCR beta chains appeared to be HLA-restricted in a later analysis, and the HLA associations seemed to be driven largely by CMV exposure. Most TCR sequences were observed very rarely across donors, whereas some public TCRs were present in many individuals. Several of the top co-occurrence clusters appeared to be linked to parvovirus B19, influenza, CMV and Epstein-Barr virus, according to a later analysis. It was suggested by the authors that the approach could potentially be generalized to other disease states and immunological phenotypes. In a later genetic analysis, a missense DCLRE1C variant was associated with V-gene and J-gene trimming of TCR beta chains, and the association was replicated in an independent cohort. A further reported finding was that TCR beta sequences accurately predicted the HLA-A and HLA-B alleles for most subjects in the first cohort. Specific HLA alleles were associated with 18,000 or so TCR beta sequences at a false discovery rate of 0.05 in a later analysis. Three of the identified cytomegalovirus-associated TCR beta chains were confirmed in vitro to be specific for cytomegalovirus antigens. In both the original and validation cohorts, the classifier was reported to diagnose cytomegalovirus status with high specificity and sensitivity. Some IMGT-functional V segments, including TRBV6-2 and TRBV6-3, could not be distinguished by the 87-base-pair reads and were therefore excluded. According to a later genetic analysis, donors in an Asian-associated ancestry cluster had fewer N-insertions in productive TCRs than the approximately 650-donor mean. CMV serostatus was the only immune exposure information available for the cohort.

Receptors were amplified or captured by the immunoSEQ multiplex PCR assay. For the multiplex PCR, a mixture combining 60 forward primers for TCR Vbeta segments and 13 reverse primers for TCR Jbeta segments was used. Amplification of the CDR3 region of rearranged TCR beta genes was performed with a multiplex PCR assay on genomic DNA. The Illumina HiSeq System was used to sequence the amplified TCR beta libraries as 87-base-pair reads. The original pipeline was this. In a later analysis, tens of millions of unique TCR beta chains were counted across the 650 to 750 repertoires, and roughly 11 million of these chains were shared by at least two donors. Raw reads were error-corrected and collapsed into unique sequences with a nearest-neighbor algorithm that merged closely related sequences to remove PCR and sequencing errors. Alignment of CDR3 sequences to IMGT reference sequences was used to assign V, D and J gene segments. For a sequence to be retained, a match of at least six nucleotides was required to both a V gene segment and a J gene segment. A rearrangement counted as productive if the CDR3 had no stop codons and remained in frame with V and J, and every other rearrangement counted as non-productive. CDR3 was defined according to IMGT convention as the region running from the second conserved V-encoded cysteine to the conserved J-encoded phenylalanine. The earlier analysis of about 620 of the donors excluded sequences that lacked an unambiguous match to a single V gene segment. An earlier analysis of fewer than 750 of the donors called V segments functional above 56.7% productive rearrangements and segregating when the between-donor standard deviation exceeded 5%. A statistical classification framework was built for diagnosing cytomegalovirus status from the catalog of TCR beta chain sequences. In a later analysis, V and J genes were assigned by comparing TCR nucleotide sequences against IMGT/GENE-DB human TR gene sequences. A later analysis assigned CDR3 sequences and most-parsimonious VDJ recombination scenarios with the TCRdist pipeline. In a later analysis, every TCR beta chain was defined by the combination of its CDR3 amino acid sequence and its V-gene family, and reads without a unique V-gene family were dropped. To address suspected cross-contamination and a sequencing artifact, a later analysis removed 450 to 700 highly shared, low-generation-probability nucleotide sequences. In a later analysis, a clonal expansion index for each public chain was calculated from normalized within-repertoire ranks of inferred template counts. A later analysis computed generation probabilities with a VDJ recombination model fitted to out-of-frame rearrangements, and checked the results against IGoR. In a later analysis, TCR-TCR, TCR-HLA and TCR-CMV co-occurrence was scored with hypergeometric tests, and a repertoire-size bias correction was applied to TCR pairs. A later analysis estimated false discovery rates by permuting HLA or CMV assignments 20 times. In a later analysis, co-occurring TCRs were grouped with DBSCAN, and TCRdist sequence similarity was added when clustering was performed within HLA-allele-positive subsets. Repertoires with fewer than 30,000 or more than 120,000 public chains were left out of co-occurrence clustering, as were four to six repertoires with anomalous nucleotide sharing. In TCRdb, the immuneACCESS table is reduced to in-frame sequences with V and J assigned. These tables do not hold every clone; where another copy was compared, an unresolved V gene accounts for under half, and the others remain unexplained. The DNA was the basis for D and trimming; V, J and clone size are from that table. This sample's table has entries for about 140,000 clones. 2% to 2.5% of the sample lies in the top ten.

The cohort comprised 710 or so healthy bone marrow donors. At the time of sampling, all cohort members were nominally healthy, though unrecorded immune exposures were likely present. The donor was CMV seronegative and belonged to the group of 352 seronegative cohort members. A peripheral blood sample was provided by each donor, and peripheral blood mononuclear cells were used for TCR beta sequencing. The Qiagen DNeasy Blood Extraction Kit was used to extract genomic DNA from the blood cell samples. The receptor was derived from a woman under 30 in good health and CMV-seronegative. The sequencing input was PBMCs. The V and J genes are TRBV5-6 and TRBJ2-7; no D gene call is confident. The CDR3 region reads CASSPSLGRRYEQYV. The DNA sequence follows: TGTGCCAGCAGCCCCTCCCTAGGTCGCCGCTACGAGCAGTACGTC.